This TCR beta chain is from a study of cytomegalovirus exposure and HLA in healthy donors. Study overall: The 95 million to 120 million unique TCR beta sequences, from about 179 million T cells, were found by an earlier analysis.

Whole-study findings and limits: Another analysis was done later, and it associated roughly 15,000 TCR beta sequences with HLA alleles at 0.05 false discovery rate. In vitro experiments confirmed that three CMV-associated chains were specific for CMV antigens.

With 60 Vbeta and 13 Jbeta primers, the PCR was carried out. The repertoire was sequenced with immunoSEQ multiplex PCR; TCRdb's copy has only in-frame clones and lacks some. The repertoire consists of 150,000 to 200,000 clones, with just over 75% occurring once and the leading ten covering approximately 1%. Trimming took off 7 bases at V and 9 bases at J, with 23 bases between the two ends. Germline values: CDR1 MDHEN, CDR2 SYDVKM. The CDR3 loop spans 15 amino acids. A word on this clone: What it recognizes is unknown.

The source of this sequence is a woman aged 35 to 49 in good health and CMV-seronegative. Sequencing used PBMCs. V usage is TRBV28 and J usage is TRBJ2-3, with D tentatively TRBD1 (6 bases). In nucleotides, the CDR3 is TGTGCCAGCAAGGGGGACCTTGGGGTGGGCCAAACGCAGTATTTT. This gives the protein CASKGDLGVGQTQYF.